The clone carrying this T cell receptor beta chain was counted only a few times. Its specificity is not known. These data are taken from a study of cytomegalovirus exposure and HLA in healthy donors. Whole-study context: Drawn from HLA-typed donors, around 85 million unique TCRs were held in an early data release.

Study outcomes and limitations: At a 0.05 false discovery rate, a later analysis found around 15,000 TCR beta sequences to be associated with HLA alleles. Relative to the approximately 670-donor mean, N-insertions were reportedly fewer in an Asian-associated ancestry cluster in a later analysis. Analyses of presence and absence presupposed an approximately uniform sequencing depth across donors.

Looked up from germline, CDR1 is SQVTM and CDR2 is ANQGSEA. J was trimmed by 5 bases and V by 6 bases; bases with no gene match: 8. CDR3 length: 14 amino acids. PCR was performed using 60 Vbeta and 13 Jbeta primers. Assay: immunoSEQ multiplex PCR; the TCRdb copy retains only in-frame clones and omits some. The table records 110,000 or so clones, 78% of them present only once. The chain is built from TRBV29-1 and TRBJ1-5, with TRBD1 matching over 9 bases. The specimen was PBMCs. The source is a man aged 30 to 39 in good health and CMV-seronegative. The CDR3 region is CSVATGGADQPQHF. CDR3 DNA: TGCAGCGTAGCAACAGGGGGCGCGGATCAGCCCCAGCATTTT.